One and the same sample provided the 8 T cell receptor beta chains below, sequenced in a study of cytomegalovirus exposure and HLA in healthy donors. The study ran its PCR with 60 Vbeta and 13 Jbeta primers. TCRdb's table, derived via immunoSEQ multiplex PCR, lists solely in-frame clones and lacks some. In total, the table holds about 120,000 clones. Sequenced: PBMCs. These receptors were collected from a young man in good health and CMV-seronegative.

The CDR3 region has the DNA TGTGCCAGCAGTGACTACAGGACAATTAGCTCCTACAATGAGCAGTTCTTC. It specifies CASSDYRTISSYNEQFF. The gene calls are TRBV25-1 and TRBJ2-1; a possible D gene is TRBD1 (5 bases). The length of the CDR3 is 17 residues. V gave up 3 bases and J gave up 0 bases, with 15 bases separating them. Germline V gene data show CDR1 as MGHDK and CDR2 as SYGVNS.

The gene calls are TRBV5-3 and TRBJ1-5; D perhaps matches TRBD1 (6 bases). TRBV5-3 is recorded as an ORF, its role being uncertain. This CDR3 spans 15 amino acids. Deletions cut 5 bases from V and 6 bases from J, with 18 bases between. The CDR3 reads CARSHTGLGSQPQHF. The CDR3 bases are TGTGCCAGAAGTCACACAGGGTTAGGTAGTCAGCCCCAGCATTTT.

V usage is TRBV2 and J usage is TRBJ2-1; TRBD2 might be the D (6 bases). V was pared by 3 bases and J by 4 bases, with 19 bases between. The V gene's germline CDR1 is SNHLY and CDR2 FYNNEI. This CDR3 region has 17 residues. The CDR3 reads CASSEVRRGSLYNEQFF. The CDR3 DNA reads TGTGCCAGCAGTGAGGTGCGACGGGGGAGTCTATACAATGAGCAGTTCTTC.

The chain joins TRBV10-1 to TRBJ1-1, with D uncertain. The germline CDR1 and CDR2 sequences are WNHNN and SYGVQD (reference sequence). The CDR3 consists of 13 residues. V gave up 3 bases and J gave up 1 base, with 6 bases separating them. The CDR3 sequence: CASSEQKNTEAFF. Written as DNA, the CDR3 is TGCGCCAGCAGTGAACAGAAGAACACTGAAGCTTTCTTT.

In nucleotides, the CDR3 is TGTGCCTCCTTATCCAGCGGTTACTCCTACAATGAGCAGTTCTTC. It specifies CASLSSGYSYNEQFF. The chain recombines TRBV28 with TRBJ2-1; a weak D match, TRBD2 (5 bases). The CDR3 extends over 15 amino acids. V lost 11 bases and J 0 bases, leaving 17 bases between the germline ends. Looked up from germline, CDR1 is MDHEN and CDR2 is SYDVKM.

V and J are TRBV5-1 and TRBJ2-5; D not resolved. V lost 3 bases and J lost 4, with 7 bases in between. Germline CDR1 and CDR2: SGHRS and YFSETQ. This CDR3 is 12 amino acids long. The CDR3 loop is CASSYFRETQYF. Here the CDR3 DNA reads TGCGCCAGCAGCTACTTTCGAGAGACCCAGTACTTC.

CDR3 amino acids: CATSGWGQGGNEQFF. The CDR3 bases are TGTGCCACCAGCGGATGGGGCCAAGGTGGGAATGAGCAGTTCTTC. V gene TRBV15 combines with J gene TRBJ2-1; a possible D gene is TRBD1 (5 bases). In germline, CDR1 is LNHNV, CDR2 YYDKDF (reference sequence). V shed 5 bases and J shed 7 bases, with 18 bases lying between them. CDR3 length: 15 amino acids. Drawing the rest from reference TRBV15 and TRBJ2-1, the complete variable domain is DAMVIQNPRYQVTQFGKPVTLSCSQTLNHNVMYWYQQKSSQAPKLLFHYYDKDFNNEADTPDNFQSRRPNTSFCFLDIRSPGLGDTAMYLCATSGWGQGGNEQFFGPGTRLTVL.

The V gene is TRBV5-4, the J gene TRBJ2-2; TRBD2 matches at 10 bases. This CDR3 region has 15 residues. The V gene end was trimmed by 2 bases and the J gene end by 6 bases; junction bases not matched to a gene: 4. CDR1 and CDR2 from the germline V gene are SGHNT and YYREEE (reference sequence). Here the CDR3 DNA reads TGTGCCAGCAGCTTACCCCTAGCGGGAGCCGGGGAGCTGTTTTTT. As protein: CASSLPLAGAGELFF.